A selection of T cell receptor beta chains follows, all from one sample in a study of CD8+CD57+ T cells in acquired aplastic anemia. One entry per CDR3 protein results from TCRdb running MiXCR on the reads. The table shows under 350,000 distinct CDR3 sequences, with 56% occurring only once. Specimen: sorted CD4+, CD8+, or CD8+CD57+ T cells (not recorded which) from PBMCs. These receptors all come from a human donor with severe aplastic anemia or a healthy control (not recorded which). CDR3s include the opening cysteine and the closing phenylalanine or tryptophan. The D gene is left open where the match is weak. Only some rows state a clone size, as once, few, many or a class for expanded clones.

abundance: -
v_gene: TRBV2
d_gene: -
j_gene: TRBJ1-1
CDR3nt: TGTGCCAGCACCCCTCTCGGCACAGGTCCTGAAGCTTTCTTT
CDR3aa: CASTPLGTGPEAFF

abundance: -
v_gene: TRBV2
d_gene: TRBD2
j_gene: TRBJ2-1
CDR3nt: TGTGCCAGCAGCCTACTAGCGGGGGGGGGGGATGAGCAGTTCTTC
CDR3aa: CASSLLAGGGDEQFF

abundance: -
v_gene: TRBV7-2
d_gene: -
j_gene: TRBJ2-5
CDR3nt: TGTGCCAGCAGCTTAGCGGGGGGCCATAAGACCCAGTACTTC
CDR3aa: CASSLAGGHKTQYF

abundance: -
v_gene: TRBV5-6
d_gene: -
j_gene: TRBJ1-2
CDR3nt: TGTGCCAGCAGCTTGAGATCTGGGGTTGGAAACACCTTC
CDR3aa: CASSLRSGVGNTF

abundance: many
v_gene: TRBV15
d_gene: TRBD1
j_gene: TRBJ1-6
CDR3nt: TGTGCCACCAGCAGGATTACAGGGGCCATCTATAATTCACCCCTCCACTTT
CDR3aa: CATSRITGAIYNSPLHF

abundance: few
v_gene: TRBV7-3
d_gene: -
j_gene: TRBJ1-6
CDR3nt: TGTGCCAGCAGGGAGACAGGCGTTTCACCCCTCCACTTT
CDR3aa: CASRETGVSPLHF

abundance: -
v_gene: TRBV7-6
d_gene: TRBD1
j_gene: TRBJ1-5
CDR3nt: TGTGCCAGCAGCTTAGTGGCAGGGGGCCGAAATCAGCCCCAGCATTTT
CDR3aa: CASSLVAGGRNQPQHF

abundance: many
v_gene: TRBV3-1
d_gene: TRBD2
j_gene: TRBJ2-2
CDR3nt: TGTGCCAGCAGCCAAGGGACTAGCGACACCGGGGAGCTGTTTTTT
CDR3aa: CASSQGTSDTGELFF

abundance: many
v_gene: TRBV12-3/TRBV12-4
d_gene: -
j_gene: TRBJ1-3
CDR3nt: TGTGCCAGCAGTTTAATGGCCTCTGGAAACACCATATATTTT
CDR3aa: CASSLMASGNTIYF

abundance: many
v_gene: TRBV20-1
d_gene: -
j_gene: TRBJ2-1
CDR3nt: TGCAGTGCTAGGTGGCAGGGGACCTACAATGAGCAGTTCTTC
CDR3aa: CSARWQGTYNEQFF

abundance: -
v_gene: TRBV9
d_gene: -
j_gene: TRBJ2-7
CDR3nt: TGTGCCAGCAGCTTATATCGGGAGAAGATATACGAGCAGTACTTC
CDR3aa: CASSLYREKIYEQYF

abundance: once
v_gene: TRBV4-1
d_gene: -
j_gene: TRBJ1-5
CDR3nt: TGCGCCAGCAGCCAGGTACCCGACGGACTTCAGCCCCAGCATTTT
CDR3aa: CASSQVPDGLQPQHF

abundance: -
v_gene: TRBV6-5
d_gene: -
j_gene: TRBJ2-7
CDR3nt: TGTGCCAGCAGTGAAGCGGGCCGACTCTACGAGCAGTACTTC
CDR3aa: CASSEAGRLYEQYF

abundance: few
v_gene: TRBV10-3
d_gene: -
j_gene: TRBJ1-1
CDR3nt: TGTGCCATCAGTGGCCAGGAGAACACTGAAGCTTTCTTT
CDR3aa: CAISGQENTEAFF

abundance: once
v_gene: TRBV6-1
d_gene: -
j_gene: TRBJ1-6
CDR3nt: TGTGCCAGTGACAGTCCACCCCTCCACTTT
CDR3aa: CASDSPPLHF

abundance: -
v_gene: TRBV20-1
d_gene: -
j_gene: TRBJ2-1
CDR3nt: TGCAGTGCTAGGAGGGCGGGGGCTCACAATGAGCAGTTCTTC
CDR3aa: CSARRAGAHNEQFF

abundance: -
v_gene: TRBV2
d_gene: -
j_gene: TRBJ1-5
CDR3nt: TGTGCCAGCAGCGACAGTGAGGGGAGCAATCAGCCCCAGCATTTT
CDR3aa: CASSDSEGSNQPQHF

abundance: -
v_gene: TRBV20-1
d_gene: -
j_gene: TRBJ2-5
CDR3nt: TGCAGTGCTAACTACAATGAGCAGACCCAGTACTTC
CDR3aa: CSANYNEQTQYF